A single sample gave rise to the 25 T cell receptor beta chains below, sequenced in a study of T cell changes during pregnancy in multiple sclerosis. The assay was immunoSEQ multiplex PCR, and TCRdb's table has in-frame clones only and misses some. Here the sample spans some 80,000 clones, 92% being singletons. The source material was peripheral blood, sampled before pregnancy. The receptor set was obtained from a female donor with multiple sclerosis, enrolled in a pregnancy study.

The rearrangement uses TRBV19 and TRBJ1-2, with a tentative D call TRBD1 (6 bases). Germline assignment: CDR1 LNHDA and CDR2 SQIVND (reference sequence). Between the trimmed V and J ends, which lost 7 bases and 8 bases, there was a span of 17 bases. The length of the CDR3 is 13 residues. CDR3 in amino acids: CASTEGRGYGYTF. The DNA for the CDR3 is TGTGCCAGTACAGAGGGCAGGGGTTACGGCTACACCTTC. The variable domain in full, with the rest retrieved from reference TRBV19 and TRBJ1-2, is DGGITQSPKYLFRKEGQNVTLSCEQNLNHDAMYWYRQDPGQGLRLIYYSQIVNDFQKGDIAEGYSVSREKKESFPLTVTSAQKNPTAFYLCASTEGRGYGYTFGSGTRLTVV.

This chain's CDR3 is CASSIRQGAFSGANVLTF. The CDR3 nucleotides are TGTGCCAGTAGTATTCGACAGGGGGCATTCTCTGGGGCCAACGTCCTGACTTTC. The chain links TRBV19 to TRBJ2-6; 10 bases are shared with TRBD1. Germline-derived CDR1 and CDR2 are LNHDA and SQIVND (reference sequence). With 3 bases clipped from V and 0 bases from J, the junction kept 5 bases outside the gene matches. The CDR3 runs to 18 residues.

The chain employs TRBV6-1 and TRBJ2-1; D is possibly TRBD2 (6 bases). The V end lost 4 bases, the J end lost 1 base, and 11 bases lay between the germline ends. Germline V gene sequence: CDR1 MNHNS, CDR2 SASEGT. The CDR3 runs 15 residues. The CDR3 DNA reads as TGTGCCAGCAGTGTGGAGGGAACTTCCTACAATGAGCAGTTCTTC. It encodes CASSVEGTSYNEQFF.

In its sample, this clone ranks as medium-sized. V and J are TRBV15 and TRBJ2-3; a possible D gene is TRBD2 (5 bases). The CDR3 runs to 17 residues. V gave up 5 bases and J gave up 4 bases, with 22 bases separating them. Germline values: CDR1 LNHNV, CDR2 YYDKDF (reference sequence). DNA for the CDR3: TGTGCCACCAGCGGAACGAGCGGACCCAAGGGATCAGATACGCAGTATTTT. It is translated as CATSGTSGPKGSDTQYF.

The V gene is TRBV13, the J gene TRBJ2-4, with a weak D call TRBD1 (6 bases). The CDR3 loop spans 18 amino acids. The V end was cut by 5 bases, the J end by 2 bases, with 22 bases between. The V gene's germline CDR1 is PRHDT and CDR2 FYEKMQ (reference sequence). The CDR3 DNA reads TGTGCCAGCAGCCGACAGGATACCGGGGCCCTACCCAAAAACATTCAGTACTTC. It specifies CASSRQDTGALPKNIQYF.

The chain employs TRBV28 and TRBJ1-2; no clear D gene. The CDR3 extends over 14 amino acids. With 5 bases removed from V and 8 bases from J, the gap between germline ends came to 18 bases. The V gene's germline CDR1 is MDHEN and CDR2 SYDVKM. DNA of the CDR3: TGTGCCAGCAGTGCAAGAGGGTATTGGGAGGGCTACACCTTC. Protein sequence: CASSARGYWEGYTF.

V usage is TRBV19 and J usage is TRBJ1-1; TRBD1 aligns across 7 bases. The length of the CDR3 is 14 residues. Trimming at V came to 9 bases and at J to 0 bases, leaving 7 bases not matched to a gene. CDR1 is LNHDA, CDR2 SQIVND, per germline (reference sequence). The CDR3 is CASIGQDLNTEAFF. The CDR3 DNA sequence: TGTGCCAGCATAGGACAGGATCTGAACACTGAAGCTTTCTTT.

The CDR3: CSALNTGELFF. CDR3 nucleotide sequence: TGCAGTGCTCTGAACACCGGGGAGCTGTTTTTT. The J gene is TRBJ2-2, the V gene TRBV20-1; no definite D call. Germline loops: CDR1 DFQATT, CDR2 SNEGSKA (reference sequence). The CDR3 has 11 residues. V lost 5 bases and J 1 base, leaving 2 bases between the germline ends.

This clone was counted once. V and J are TRBV18 and TRBJ2-7; tentatively, D is TRBD1 (7 bases). The CDR3 totals 14 residues. V gave up 4 bases and J gave up 6 bases, with 16 bases separating them. Germline V lookup: CDR1 KGHSH, CDR2 LQKENI. CDR3 region: CASSLKGGGAEQYF. In DNA, the CDR3 is TGTGCCAGCTCACTCAAAGGAGGGGGCGCCGAGCAGTACTTC.

CDR3 protein: CASSYLRDSSYEQYF. CDR3 bases: TGTGCCAGCAGTTACCTTAGGGACAGTTCCTACGAGCAGTACTTC. This chain uses TRBV6-5 with TRBJ2-7, with 7 positions matching TRBD1. V lost 2 bases, J lost 1 base, and 5 bases stayed unmatched. CDR3 length equals 15 residues. In germline, CDR1 is MNHEY, CDR2 SVGAGI.

The chain carries TRBV5-1 and TRBJ2-2, with no clear D. Germline V gives CDR1 SGHRS, CDR2 YFSETQ. With 4 bases removed from V and 1 base from J, the gap between germline ends came to 11 bases. The CDR3 runs to 15 residues. CDR3 DNA: TGCGCCAGCAGCATGAAATCCGGGAACACCGGGGAGCTGTTTTTT. It is translated as CASSMKSGNTGELFF.

This clone is a singleton in its sample. The V gene is TRBV4-1, the J gene TRBJ2-1; 8 bases align to TRBD2. Germline CDR1 and CDR2: MGHRA and YSYEKL. The CDR3 length is 16 residues. V dropped 2 bases and J dropped 1; count of bases not matched to a gene: 4. In DNA form, the CDR3 reads TGCGCCAGCAGCCAACACCCGGGGGGGTCCTACAATGAGCAGTTCTTC. Protein product: CASSQHPGGSYNEQFF.

V is TRBV5-1 and J is TRBJ2-7, with 8 bases identical to TRBD2. With 1 base clipped from V and 6 bases from J, the junction kept 6 bases outside the gene matches. This CDR3 contains 14 residues. Germline assignment: CDR1 SGHRS and CDR2 YFSETQ. CDR3 in amino acids: CASSLSGSPFEQYF. DNA of the CDR3: TGCGCCAGCAGCTTGAGCGGGAGCCCCTTCGAGCAGTACTTC.

This clone showed up just once. The chain recombines TRBV7-2 with TRBJ2-7, with D perhaps TRBD2 (6 bases). Germline V gene data show CDR1 as SGHTA and CDR2 as FQGNSA. The germline V and J ends were trimmed by 1 base and 0 bases, with 13 bases remaining between them. The CDR3 spans 16 residues. In DNA form, the CDR3 reads TGTGCCAGCAGCTTAGAGGCTAGCGTAATCTCCTACGAGCAGTACTTC. Translating it yields CASSLEASVISYEQYF. The full variable domain, completed using reference TRBV7-2 and TRBJ2-7, is GAGVSQSPSNKVTEKGKDVELRCDPISGHTALYWYRQSLGQGLEFLIYFQGNSAPDKSGLPSDRFSAERTGGSVSTLTIQRTQQEDSAVYLCASSLEASVISYEQYFGPGTRLTVT.

The chain combines TRBV7-9 with TRBJ1-2, with D hard to call. This CDR3 comprises 13 residues. Germline CDR1 is SEHNR and CDR2 is FQNEAQ (reference sequence). V was pared by 1 base and J by 9 bases, with 12 bases between. The CDR3 nucleotides are TGTGCCAGCAGCTTAGGCAGCGAGGGCTGCTACACCTTC. Translation gives CASSLGSEGCYTF.

This clone was seen a single time. The chain recombines TRBV27 with TRBJ2-5; 9 bases align to TRBD1. Germline-derived CDR1 and CDR2 are MNHEY and SMNVEV (reference sequence). Germline trimming cut 2 bases from V and 4 bases from J; bases unmatched to any gene: 2. This CDR3 region has 14 residues. The CDR3 DNA follows: TGTGCCAGCAGTTTAACAGGGGGCTTAGAGACCCAGTACTTC. Translation: CASSLTGGLETQYF.

The chain has TRBV29-1 and TRBJ2-1; the D gene is possibly TRBD1 (5 bases). Looked up from germline, CDR1 is SQVTM and CDR2 is ANQGSEA. Trimming pared 6 bases from V and 3 bases from J, leaving 12 bases between. The CDR3 length is 13 residues. The CDR3 reads CSVSDSHYNEQFF. CDR3 in DNA: TGCAGCGTAAGCGACAGCCACTACAATGAGCAGTTCTTC.

This chain uses TRBV5-4 with TRBJ1-2, with 11 nucleotides matching TRBD1. The CDR3 is 14 residues long. V gave up 3 bases and J gave up 4 bases; unmatched junction bases: 2. Germline V CDR1 and CDR2: SGHNT, YYREEE (reference sequence). The CDR3 DNA follows: TGTGCCAGCAGCTACGGGACAGGGGGCTATGGCTACACCTTC. It encodes CASSYGTGGYGYTF.

The rearrangement joins TRBV30 to TRBJ2-2; D is unresolved. The CDR3 sequence is 11 residues long. Germline CDR1 and CDR2: GTSNPN and SVGIG (reference sequence). V lost 3 bases and J 7 bases, leaving 6 bases between the germline ends. The CDR3: CAWRPSGELFF. The DNA for the CDR3 is TGTGCCTGGAGGCCTAGCGGGGAGCTGTTTTTT.

The chain recombines TRBV19 with TRBJ1-1; the match to TRBD1 covers 7 bases. The CDR3 is made up of 14 amino acids. The V gene's germline CDR1 is LNHDA and CDR2 SQIVND (reference sequence). V shed 3 bases and J 0 bases; nucleotides not matched to a gene: 1. As DNA, the CDR3 is TGTGCCAGTAGTATGGGACAGTTGAACACTGAAGCTTTCTTT. It codes for CASSMGQLNTEAFF.

The genes are TRBV6-6 and TRBJ2-7; possibly TRBD1 for D (6 bases). Deletions cut 0 bases from V and 3 bases from J, with 15 bases between. CDR3 length: 16 residues. Germline CDR1 reads MNHNY; CDR2 reads SVGAGI (reference sequence). Here the CDR3 reads CASSYSDTGRNYEQYF. CDR3 nucleotides: TGTGCCAGCAGTTACTCCGACACAGGGAGAAACTACGAGCAGTACTTC.

The J gene is TRBJ1-4, the V gene TRBV19; no clear D gene. Trimming left V 5 bases short and J 0 bases short, with 13 bases between. The CDR3 is 16 amino acids. The germline V gene has CDR1 LNHDA and CDR2 SQIVND (reference sequence). The DNA for the CDR3 is TGTGCCAGTAGTGCCCCGCGGTCTGCAACTAATGAAAAACTGTTTTTT. Protein: CASSAPRSATNEKLFF.

CDR3 coding DNA: TGTGCCAGCAGTGAACGGCCTCAGGGCCCCTACGAGCAGTACTTC. Amino acid sequence: CASSERPQGPYEQYF. J is TRBJ2-7 and V is TRBV6-1; TRBD1 might be the D (5 bases). CDR1 and CDR2 (germline): MNHNS, SASEGT. The CDR3 spans 15 residues. V was trimmed by 2 bases and J by 2 bases, leaving 13 bases between them.

This chain links TRBV6-6 with TRBJ1-1, with 7 bases fitting TRBD1. After removal of 5 bases from V and 0 bases from J, the junction contained 6 bases not matched to a gene. This CDR3 contains 15 residues. CDR1 is MNHNY, CDR2 SVGAGI, per germline (reference sequence). The CDR3 reads CASSATGLVNTEAFF. The CDR3 DNA sequence: TGTGCCAGCAGTGCGACAGGGTTAGTGAACACTGAAGCTTTCTTT.

Only one count was recorded for this clone. This chain links TRBV7-8 with TRBJ2-5; 7 bases are a match to TRBD2. The germline V gene encodes CDR1 SGHVS and CDR2 FQNEAQ. The trim removed 6 bases at V and 4 bases at J, leaving 17 bases unmatched. The CDR3 length is 17 residues. CDR3 nucleotides: TGTGCCAGCAGGCGGCGGGGAGGGCAGGGCCGGGTAGAGACCCAGTACTTC. Translating it yields CASRRRGGQGRVETQYF.